The 30 T cell receptor beta chains given below trace back to one sample, sequenced in a study of shared clonotypes between healthy human individuals. TCRdb keeps only in-frame clones here, not all; method: immunoSEQ multiplex PCR. The table lists more than 550,000 clones, roughly 91% of them singletons. The sequenced sample was memory CD8+ T cells from PBMCs. Stated subset: CD45RO+ cells pooled with CCR7-negative TemRA cells. These receptors were collected from a man aged 18 to 35 in good health. Some clones in this sample may be carry-over from other donors' samples.

The chain uses TRBV19 and TRBJ2-5; TRBD1 matches at 9 bases. Losses at the gene ends were 7 bases for V and 3 bases for J; bases not matched to a gene: 21. Germline loops: CDR1 LNHDA, CDR2 SQIVND (reference sequence). The CDR3 totals 19 residues. The CDR3 sequence is CASKRFGPEGTGGKETQYF. CDR3 nucleotide sequence: TGTGCCAGTAAACGTTTCGGGCCGGAGGGAACAGGGGGCAAAGAGACCCAGTACTTC.

This chain uses TRBV7-9 with TRBJ2-1; D perhaps matches TRBD2 (5 bases). Per the germline V gene, CDR1 is SEHNR and CDR2 is FQNEAQ (reference sequence). The CDR3 consists of 14 residues. Trimming removed 8 bases at V and 4 bases at J, with 15 bases between. The CDR3 spells CASGGTADYNEQFF. In DNA form, the CDR3 reads TGTGCCAGCGGAGGAACGGCCGATTACAATGAGCAGTTCTTC.

The CDR3 coding sequence is TGTGCCAGCAGTCCCCGGACTGGGGCCAACGTCCTGACTTTC. Its translation: CASSPRTGANVLTF. The V and J genes are TRBV27 and TRBJ2-6, with D hard to call. Trimming pared 5 bases from V and 2 bases from J, leaving 7 bases between. Germline-derived CDR1 and CDR2 are MNHEY and SMNVEV (reference sequence). This CDR3 contains 14 residues.

The V and J genes are TRBV7-9 and TRBJ1-2, with D possibly matching TRBD1 (6 bases). The length of the CDR3 is 14 residues. Germline-derived CDR1 and CDR2 are SEHNR and FQNEAQ (reference sequence). V shed 1 base and J shed 6 bases, with 12 bases lying between them. The CDR3 DNA reads TGTGCCAGCAGCTTAGTCAACAGGGTGGATGGCTACACCTTC. Protein sequence: CASSLVNRVDGYTF.

This clone was picked up one time. V gene TRBV27 combines with J gene TRBJ2-3; D gene uncertain. Trimming took off 2 bases at V and 6 bases at J, with 9 bases between the two ends. The germline V gene has CDR1 MNHEY and CDR2 SMNVEV (reference sequence). The CDR3 contains 13 residues. CDR3 sequence: CASSLSRIDTQYF. The CDR3, as DNA: TGTGCCAGCAGTTTAAGCAGAATCGATACGCAGTATTTT.

The table lists this clone with a count of one. V is TRBV27 and J is TRBJ2-3; 12 nucleotides agree with TRBD2. J was trimmed by 5 bases and V by 6 bases; bases with no gene match: 3. Per germline, CDR1 MNHEY and CDR2 SMNVEV (reference sequence). The CDR3 totals 14 residues. The CDR3 DNA reads as TGTGCCAGCAGGCCACTAGCGGGAGGAGATACGCAGTATTTT. Residues: CASRPLAGGDTQYF.

The CDR3 nucleotides are TGTGCCAGTAGTCCCCGGGAGGGACCCCTAATGGGCTACGAGCAGTACTTC. Translating it yields CASSPREGPLMGYEQYF. The chain has TRBV19 and TRBJ2-7, with 8 bases that match TRBD2. The germline gives CDR1 LNHDA, CDR2 SQIVND (reference sequence). The CDR3 is 17 amino acids. Trimming at V came to 5 bases and at J to 3 bases, leaving 15 bases not matched to a gene.

This clone appeared a single time. This chain connects TRBV6-5 to TRBJ1-2; D unresolved. Deletions cut 0 bases from V and 6 bases from J, with 11 bases between. CDR1 and CDR2 from the germline V gene are MNHEY and SVGAGI. This CDR3 has 14 amino acids. The chain's CDR3 is CASSYSRFGDGYTF. DNA of the CDR3: TGTGCCAGCAGTTACTCGAGGTTCGGGGATGGCTACACCTTC.

The chain joins TRBV19 to TRBJ2-5; D ambiguous. V lost 3 bases and J lost 5, with 13 bases in between. In germline, CDR1 is LNHDA, CDR2 SQIVND (reference sequence). The CDR3 consists of 14 residues. The CDR3 loop reads CASSIGTARETQYF. The CDR3 bases are TGTGCCAGTAGTATTGGTACAGCACGGGAGACCCAGTACTTC.

The chain uses TRBV11-2 and TRBJ2-1; a weak D match, TRBD2 (5 bases). This CDR3 spans 16 amino acids. The germline V and J ends were trimmed by 2 bases and 4 bases, with 15 bases remaining between them. CDR1 is SGHAT, CDR2 FQNNGV, per germline. The CDR3 reads CASSLNRGSWYNEQFF. CDR3 DNA: TGTGCCAGCAGCTTAAATCGAGGGAGTTGGTACAATGAGCAGTTCTTC.

This sequence joins TRBV30 and TRBJ1-2; no reliable D call. Trimming shortened V by 1 base and J by 4 bases, and 10 bases separated the two germline ends. CDR1 is GTSNPN and CDR2 is SVGIG in the germline V gene (reference sequence). The CDR3 totals 13 residues. The CDR3 DNA reads TGTGCCTGGAGTGAGGGTCGGGGCTATGGCTACACCTTC. Its translation is CAWSEGRGYGYTF.

This chain joins TRBV2 and TRBJ2-7; D unclear. Germline V gene lookup returns CDR1 SNHLY and CDR2 FYNNEI. This CDR3 comprises 12 residues. V was clipped by 10 bases and J by 2 bases, with 12 bases between them. In DNA, the CDR3 is TGTGCCACAGAATTGGGGACCTACGAGCAGTACTTC. Its protein product is CATELGTYEQYF.

J is TRBJ2-1 and V is TRBV5-1, with 12 bases matching TRBD2. V lost 4 bases to trimming and J lost 2 bases; unmatched junction nucleotides: 7. The CDR3 is made up of 17 amino acids. The germline V gene encodes CDR1 SGHRS and CDR2 YFSETQ. The CDR3 is CASSGSLAGGPYNEQFF. The CDR3 DNA reads as TGCGCCAGCAGCGGGTCACTAGCGGGAGGCCCCTACAATGAGCAGTTCTTC.

This CDR3 reads CASTRENTGELFF. The CDR3 nucleotides are TGTGCCAGCACCAGGGAGAACACCGGGGAGCTGTTTTTT. V gene TRBV28 combines with J gene TRBJ2-2, with D perhaps matching TRBD1 (5 bases). CDR1 and CDR2 from the germline V gene are MDHEN and SYDVKM. The CDR3 covers 13 residues. Trimming removed 7 bases from V and 1 base from J, with 7 bases in between.

This chain uses TRBV19 with TRBJ2-1; the D gene is possibly TRBD2 (6 bases). V lost 2 bases, J lost 0 bases, and 14 bases lay in between. Germline CDR1 is LNHDA and CDR2 is SQIVND (reference sequence). This CDR3 is built from 17 residues. The CDR3 DNA is TGTGCCAGTAGTATACTAGCGAGTATGAGCTCCTACAATGAGCAGTTCTTC. This gives the protein CASSILASMSSYNEQFF.

The chain has TRBV14 and TRBJ1-1; D not certain. V was cut by 0 bases and J by 1 base, with 18 bases left in between. CDR1 and CDR2 from the germline V gene are SGHDN and FVKESK. This CDR3 is 18 amino acids long. CDR3 region: CASSQDSGTDRRNTEAFF. CDR3 in DNA: TGTGCCAGCAGCCAAGACTCGGGCACAGATCGGAGGAACACTGAAGCTTTCTTT.

This chain joins TRBV9 and TRBJ2-7; 10 bases are a match to TRBD1. This CDR3 has 14 residues. Germline values: CDR1 SGDLS, CDR2 YYNGEE. The V segment lost 1 base and the J segment 4 bases; nucleotides outside the gene matches: 2. CDR3 DNA sequence: TGTGCCAGCAGCGTAAGGGACAGGGGTTACGAGCAGTACTTC. It is translated as CASSVRDRGYEQYF.

This rearrangement joins TRBV7-3 to TRBJ2-2, with a possible D match to TRBD2 (5 bases). This CDR3 contains 15 residues. Germline V CDR1 and CDR2: SGHTA, FQGTGA. Between the trimmed V and J ends, which lost 3 bases and 6 bases, there was a span of 14 bases. The CDR3 loop reads CASSLALAPAGELFF. In DNA form, the CDR3 reads TGTGCCAGCAGCTTGGCGCTAGCCCCCGCCGGGGAGCTGTTTTTT.

A note on this clone: A much larger clone differs by one base, so this may be a read error. This CDR3 is also generated by other DNA sequences in the sample. This rearrangement joins TRBV15 to TRBJ2-1, with D unclear. Germline loops: CDR1 LNHNV, CDR2 YYDKDF (reference sequence). The CDR3 is 12 amino acids. V was clipped by 0 bases and J by 3 bases, with 0 bases between them. The DNA for the CDR3 is TGTGCCACCAGCAGAGACTACAATGAGCAGTTCTTC. Translated, it gives CATSRDYNEQFF.

V usage is TRBV9 and J usage is TRBJ2-7, with D possibly matching TRBD1 (6 bases). Trimming took off 0 bases at V and 0 bases at J, with 16 bases between the two ends. Germline V gene lookup returns CDR1 SGDLS and CDR2 YYNGEE. This CDR3 has 17 residues. The CDR3 reads CASSVGDGQPRSYEQYF. CDR3 bases: TGTGCCAGCAGCGTAGGGGATGGACAGCCCCGCTCCTACGAGCAGTACTTC. The variable domain in full, completed from reference TRBV9 and TRBJ2-7, reads DSGVTQTPKHLITATGQRVTLRCSPRSGDLSVYWYQQSLDQGLQFLIQYYNGEERAKGNILERFSAQQFPDLHSELNLSSLELGDSALYFCASSVGDGQPRSYEQYFGPGTRLTVT.

The V gene is TRBV6-5, the J gene TRBJ2-2, with TRBD2 identical over 8 bases. The CDR3 extends over 12 amino acids. Germline loops: CDR1 MNHEY, CDR2 SVGAGI. The junction had 4 bases not matched to a gene; V was cut back by 8 bases and J by 8 bases. The CDR3, as DNA: TGTGCCAGCTTAGCGGGATGGGGGGAGCTGTTTTTT. It yields the protein CASLAGWGELFF.

The genes are TRBV28 and TRBJ2-1; TRBD1 aligns across 8 bases. The CDR3 contains 16 residues. CDR1 MDHEN and CDR2 SYDVKM come from the germline V gene. V was clipped by 3 bases and J by 7 bases; unmatched bases: 11. CDR3 residues: CASSFPLGDRMNEQFF. CDR3 coding DNA: TGTGCCAGCAGTTTCCCCCTTGGGGACAGGATGAATGAGCAGTTCTTC.

This chain uses TRBV5-1 with TRBJ2-6; a possible D gene is TRBD2 (5 bases). The CDR3 totals 18 residues. The V gene's germline CDR1 is SGHRS and CDR2 YFSETQ. The V gene lost 4 bases and the J gene lost 0 bases, with 17 bases spanning the gap. CDR3 in amino acids: CASSPRLGGLSGANVLTF. The CDR3 DNA is TGCGCCAGCAGCCCTCGTTTAGGCGGGCTCTCTGGGGCCAACGTCCTGACTTTC.

J is TRBJ2-7 and V is TRBV27; D perhaps matches TRBD2 (6 bases). V was shortened by 0 bases and J by 6 bases, with 21 bases between the two germline ends. The CDR3 covers 17 residues. CDR1 is MNHEY, CDR2 SMNVEV, per germline (reference sequence). The CDR3 loop reads CASSLSAGTVVFLEQYF. For the CDR3, the DNA is TGTGCCAGCAGTTTATCGGCGGGGACGGTGGTTTTCCTCGAGCAGTACTTC.

This rearrangement joins TRBV5-6 to TRBJ2-5; tentatively, D is TRBD1 (6 bases). The CDR3 totals 14 residues. Trimming pared 4 bases from V and 3 bases from J, leaving 13 bases between. Germline V lookup: CDR1 SGHDT, CDR2 YYEEEE. CDR3 DNA: TGTGCCAGCAGCCGCCCTACAGGGAAAGAGACCCAGTACTTC. It yields the protein CASSRPTGKETQYF.

V gene TRBV4-2 combines with J gene TRBJ2-7; 9 bases line up with TRBD2. Germline trimming cut 0 bases from V and 7 bases from J; bases unmatched to any gene: 7. CDR1 is LGHNA and CDR2 is YNFKEQ in the germline V gene. The CDR3 has 15 residues. DNA of the CDR3: TGTGCCAGCAGCCAAGAGGCGGGAGGGCCGGAGGAGCAGTACTTC. Amino acids: CASSQEAGGPEEQYF.

This clone was seen only once. CDR3 coding DNA: TGTGCCAGCAGCGCCAGGGGGGGACGCCTCTCTGGGGCCAACGTCCTGACTTTC. Amino acids: CASSARGGRLSGANVLTF. V and J are TRBV9 and TRBJ2-6; D is possibly TRBD1 or TRBD2 (7 bases each). This CDR3 has 18 amino acids. V lost 3 bases and J lost 0, with 16 bases in between. Germline V gene data show CDR1 as SGDLS and CDR2 as YYNGEE.

This clone was seen only once. Being one base from a much bigger clone, this may be a read error. The chain couples TRBV6-5 to TRBJ2-2; tentative D call: TRBD1 (6 bases). The CDR3 has 15 amino acids. Germline V gene sequence: CDR1 MNHEY, CDR2 SVGAGI. In DNA, the CDR3 is TGTGCCAGCAGTGACTCGGGACACAACACCGGGGAGCTGTTTTTT. Translated: CASSDSGHNTGELFF.

The chain uses TRBV7-9 and TRBJ2-7, with D perhaps assigned TRBD1 or TRBD2 (6 bases each). Trimming cost V 4 bases and J 5 bases, with 24 bases left between them. The CDR3 consists of 17 residues. Germline V lookup: CDR1 SEHNR, CDR2 FQNEAQ (reference sequence). The CDR3 region is CASSSPTSPGAWDEQYF. DNA for the CDR3: TGTGCCAGCAGCTCACCCACCTCTCCGGGGGCGTGGGACGAGCAGTACTTC.

This clone was detected a few times. This sample includes further DNA sequences coding for the same CDR3. This chain joins TRBV19 and TRBJ1-2; D uncertain. The germline V gene encodes CDR1 LNHDA and CDR2 SQIVND (reference sequence). The germline V and J ends were trimmed by 7 bases and 2 bases, with 5 bases remaining between them. The CDR3 length is 11 residues. The CDR3 sequence is CASTANYGYTF. CDR3 DNA: TGTGCCAGTACCGCAAACTATGGCTACACCTTC.